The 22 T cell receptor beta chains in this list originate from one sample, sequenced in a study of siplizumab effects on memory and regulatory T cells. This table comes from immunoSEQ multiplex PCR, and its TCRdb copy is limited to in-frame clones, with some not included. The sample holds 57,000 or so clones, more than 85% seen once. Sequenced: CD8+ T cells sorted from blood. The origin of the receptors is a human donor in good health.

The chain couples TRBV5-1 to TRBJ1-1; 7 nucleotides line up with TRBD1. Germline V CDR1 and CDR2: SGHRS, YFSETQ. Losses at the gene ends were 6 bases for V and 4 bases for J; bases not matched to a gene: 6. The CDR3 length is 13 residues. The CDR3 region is CASTLGQATEAFF. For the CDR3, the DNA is TGCGCCAGCACACTAGGACAGGCCACTGAAGCTTTCTTT.

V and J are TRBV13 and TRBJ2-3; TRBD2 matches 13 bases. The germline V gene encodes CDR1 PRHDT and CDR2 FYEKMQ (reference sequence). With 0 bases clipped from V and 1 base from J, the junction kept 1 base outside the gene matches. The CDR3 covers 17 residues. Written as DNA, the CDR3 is TGTGCCAGCAGCTTAGGACTAGCGGGAGGGGGCACAGATACGCAGTATTTT. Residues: CASSLGLAGGGTDTQYF.

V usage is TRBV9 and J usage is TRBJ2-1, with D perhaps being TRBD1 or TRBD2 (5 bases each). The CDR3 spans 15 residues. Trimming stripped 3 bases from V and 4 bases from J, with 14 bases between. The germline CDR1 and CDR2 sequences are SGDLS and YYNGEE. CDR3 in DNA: TGTGCCAGCAGCGAATCCGGGACGGAATACAATGAGCAGTTCTTC. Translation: CASSESGTEYNEQFF.

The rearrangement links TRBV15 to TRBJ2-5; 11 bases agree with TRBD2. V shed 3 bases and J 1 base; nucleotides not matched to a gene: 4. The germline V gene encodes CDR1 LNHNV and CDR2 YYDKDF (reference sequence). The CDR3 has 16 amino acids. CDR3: CATSSRTSGFQETQYF. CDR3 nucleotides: TGTGCCACCAGCAGCCGGACTAGCGGGTTCCAAGAGACCCAGTACTTC. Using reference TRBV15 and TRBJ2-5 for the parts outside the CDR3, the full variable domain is DAMVIQNPRYQVTQFGKPVTLSCSQTLNHNVMYWYQQKSSQAPKLLFHYYDKDFNNEADTPDNFQSRRPNTSFCFLDIRSPGLGDTAMYLCATSSRTSGFQETQYFGPGTRLLVL.

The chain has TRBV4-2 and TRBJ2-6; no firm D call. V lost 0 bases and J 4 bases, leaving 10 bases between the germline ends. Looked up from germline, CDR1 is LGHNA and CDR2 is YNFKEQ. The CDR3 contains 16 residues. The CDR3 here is CASSQDPTAGANVLTF. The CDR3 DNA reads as TGTGCCAGCAGCCAAGATCCAACAGCGGGGGCCAACGTCCTGACTTTC.

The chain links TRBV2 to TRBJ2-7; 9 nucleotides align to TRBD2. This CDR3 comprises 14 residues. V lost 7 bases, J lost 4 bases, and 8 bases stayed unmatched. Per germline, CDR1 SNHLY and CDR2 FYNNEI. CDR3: CASMRGSGSYEQYF. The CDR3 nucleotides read TGTGCCAGCATGAGGGGTAGCGGGAGTTACGAGCAGTACTTC. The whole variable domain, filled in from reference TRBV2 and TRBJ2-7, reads EPEVTQTPSHQVTQMGQEVILRCVPISNHLYFYWYRQILGQKVEFLVSFYNNEISEKSEIFDDQFSVERPDGSNFTLKIRSTKLEDSAMYFCASMRGSGSYEQYFGPGTRLTVT.

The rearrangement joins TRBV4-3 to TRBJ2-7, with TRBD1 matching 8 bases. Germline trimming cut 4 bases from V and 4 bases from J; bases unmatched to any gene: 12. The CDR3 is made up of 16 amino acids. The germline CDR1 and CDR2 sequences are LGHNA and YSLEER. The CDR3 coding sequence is TGCGCCAGCAGCCTCGGTTCCGGGACAGGTACATACGAGCAGTACTTC. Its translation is CASSLGSGTGTYEQYF.

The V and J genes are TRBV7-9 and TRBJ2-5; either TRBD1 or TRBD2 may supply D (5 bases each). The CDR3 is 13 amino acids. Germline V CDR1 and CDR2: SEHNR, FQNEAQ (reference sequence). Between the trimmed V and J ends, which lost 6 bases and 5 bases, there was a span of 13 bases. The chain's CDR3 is CASRQGPGETQYF. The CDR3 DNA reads TGTGCCAGCAGGCAGGGACCTGGGGAGACCCAGTACTTC.

The CDR3: CASSSEPQGNYGYTF. In DNA form, the CDR3 reads TGTGCCAGCAGCTCCGAACCACAGGGGAACTATGGCTACACCTTC. The genes are TRBV7-8 and TRBJ1-2; TRBD1 matches 7 bases. CDR3 length equals 15 residues. V lost 4 bases, J lost 2 bases, and 7 bases stayed unmatched. The germline CDR1 and CDR2 sequences are SGHVS and FQNEAQ.

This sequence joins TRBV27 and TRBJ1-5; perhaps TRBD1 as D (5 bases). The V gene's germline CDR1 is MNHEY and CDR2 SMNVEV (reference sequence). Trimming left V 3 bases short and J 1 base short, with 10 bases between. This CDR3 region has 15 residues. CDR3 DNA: TGTGCCAGCAGTTTTCAGGGTAAGAGCAATCAGCCCCAGCATTTT. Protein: CASSFQGKSNQPQHF.

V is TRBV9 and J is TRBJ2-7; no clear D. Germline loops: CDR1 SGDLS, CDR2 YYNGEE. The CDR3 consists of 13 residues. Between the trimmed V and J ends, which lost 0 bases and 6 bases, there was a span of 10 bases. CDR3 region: CASSVGEYSEQYF. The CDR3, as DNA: TGTGCCAGCAGCGTAGGGGAATACAGCGAGCAGTACTTC. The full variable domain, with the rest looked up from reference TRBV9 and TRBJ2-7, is DSGVTQTPKHLITATGQRVTLRCSPRSGDLSVYWYQQSLDQGLQFLIQYYNGEERAKGNILERFSAQQFPDLHSELNLSSLELGDSALYFCASSVGEYSEQYFGPGTRLTVT.

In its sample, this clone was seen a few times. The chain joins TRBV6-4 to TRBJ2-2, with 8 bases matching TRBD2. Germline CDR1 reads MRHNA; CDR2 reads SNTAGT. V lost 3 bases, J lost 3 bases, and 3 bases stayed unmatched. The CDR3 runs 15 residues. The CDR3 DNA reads TGTGCCAGCAGTGAATCGGGACTAGACACCGGGGAGCTGTTTTTT. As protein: CASSESGLDTGELFF.

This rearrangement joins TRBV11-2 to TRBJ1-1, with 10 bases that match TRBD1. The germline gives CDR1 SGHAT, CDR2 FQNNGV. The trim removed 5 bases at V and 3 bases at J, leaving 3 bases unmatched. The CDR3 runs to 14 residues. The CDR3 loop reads CASSVGTGDTEAFF. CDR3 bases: TGTGCCAGCAGCGTCGGGACAGGGGACACTGAAGCTTTCTTT.

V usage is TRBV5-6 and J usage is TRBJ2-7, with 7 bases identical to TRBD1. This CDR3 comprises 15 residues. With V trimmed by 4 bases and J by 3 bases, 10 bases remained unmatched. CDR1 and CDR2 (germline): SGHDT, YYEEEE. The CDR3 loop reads CASSPDRDEVYEQYF. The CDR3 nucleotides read TGTGCCAGCAGCCCCGACAGGGACGAAGTCTACGAGCAGTACTTC.

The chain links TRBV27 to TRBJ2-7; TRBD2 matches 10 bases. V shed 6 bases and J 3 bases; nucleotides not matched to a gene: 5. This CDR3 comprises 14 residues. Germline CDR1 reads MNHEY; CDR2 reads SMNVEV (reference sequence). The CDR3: CASSQLAGVYEQYF. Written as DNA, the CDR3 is TGTGCCAGCAGCCAGCTAGCGGGAGTCTACGAGCAGTACTTC.

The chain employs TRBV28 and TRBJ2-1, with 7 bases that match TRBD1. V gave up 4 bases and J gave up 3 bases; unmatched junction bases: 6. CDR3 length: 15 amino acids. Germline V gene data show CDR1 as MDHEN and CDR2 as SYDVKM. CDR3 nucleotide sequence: TGTGCCAGCAGTTCGACAGGGAAGGGCTACAATGAGCAGTTCTTC. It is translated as CASSSTGKGYNEQFF.

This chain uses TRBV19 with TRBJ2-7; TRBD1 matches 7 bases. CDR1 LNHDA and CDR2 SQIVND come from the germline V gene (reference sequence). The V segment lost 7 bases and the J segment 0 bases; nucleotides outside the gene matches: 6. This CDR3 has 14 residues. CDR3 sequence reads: CASKLRGYSYEQYF. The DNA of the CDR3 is TGTGCCAGTAAACTCAGGGGGTACTCCTACGAGCAGTACTTC.

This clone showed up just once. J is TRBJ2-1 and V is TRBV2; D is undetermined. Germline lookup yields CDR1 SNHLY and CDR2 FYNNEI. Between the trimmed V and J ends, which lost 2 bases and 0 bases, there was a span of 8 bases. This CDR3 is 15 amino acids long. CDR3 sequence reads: CASSEWDSSYNEQFF. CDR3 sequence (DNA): TGTGCCAGCAGTGAATGGGATAGCTCCTACAATGAGCAGTTCTTC. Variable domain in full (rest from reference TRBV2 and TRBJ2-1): EPEVTQTPSHQVTQMGQEVILRCVPISNHLYFYWYRQILGQKVEFLVSFYNNEISEKSEIFDDQFSVERPDGSNFTLKIRSTKLEDSAMYFCASSEWDSSYNEQFFGPGTRLTVL.

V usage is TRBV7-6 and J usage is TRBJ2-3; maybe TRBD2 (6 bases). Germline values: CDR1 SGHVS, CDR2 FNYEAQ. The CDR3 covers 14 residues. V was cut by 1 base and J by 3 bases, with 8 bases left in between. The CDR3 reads CASSLVRETDTQYF. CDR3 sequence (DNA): TGTGCCAGCAGCTTAGTACGGGAGACAGATACGCAGTATTTT.

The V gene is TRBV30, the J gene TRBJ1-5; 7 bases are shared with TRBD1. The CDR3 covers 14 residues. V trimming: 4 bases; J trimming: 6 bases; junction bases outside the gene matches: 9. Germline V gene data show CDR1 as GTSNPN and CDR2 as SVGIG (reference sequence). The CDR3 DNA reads TGTGCCTGGAAGGCAGGGGGGAGGGGTCAGCCCCAGCATTTT. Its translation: CAWKAGGRGQPQHF.

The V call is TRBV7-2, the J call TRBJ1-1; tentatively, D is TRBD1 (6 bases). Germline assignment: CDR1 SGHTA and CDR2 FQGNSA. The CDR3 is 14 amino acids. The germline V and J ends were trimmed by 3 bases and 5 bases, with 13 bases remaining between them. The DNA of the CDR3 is TGTGCCAGCAGCTTTCAGGGGAGTGGTACTGAAGCTTTCTTT. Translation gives CASSFQGSGTEAFF.

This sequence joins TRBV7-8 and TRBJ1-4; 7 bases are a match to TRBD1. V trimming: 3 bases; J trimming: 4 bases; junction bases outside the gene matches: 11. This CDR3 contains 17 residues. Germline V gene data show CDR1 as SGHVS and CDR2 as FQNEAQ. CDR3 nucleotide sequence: TGTGCCAGCAGCTTGGGGTCAACAGGGGCGAATAATGAAAAACTGTTTTTT. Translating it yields CASSLGSTGANNEKLFF.